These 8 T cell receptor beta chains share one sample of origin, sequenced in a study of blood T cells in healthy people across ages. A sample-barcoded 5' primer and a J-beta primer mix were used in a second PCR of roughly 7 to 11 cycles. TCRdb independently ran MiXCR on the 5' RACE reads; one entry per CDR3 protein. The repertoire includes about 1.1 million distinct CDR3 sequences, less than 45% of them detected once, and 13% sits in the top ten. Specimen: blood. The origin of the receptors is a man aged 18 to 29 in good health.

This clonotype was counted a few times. The CDR3 DNA follows: TGTGCCAGCAGCCCCGTAGGGAGCTCCTTTGCCGACGGTTCACCCCTCCACTTT. Its protein product is CASSPVGSSFADGSPLHF. The V gene is TRBV6-1, the J gene TRBJ1-6, with D uncertain. Trimming shortened V by 6 bases and J by 9 bases, and 27 bases separated the two germline ends. CDR1 is MNHNS, CDR2 SASEGT, per germline. This CDR3 contains 18 residues.

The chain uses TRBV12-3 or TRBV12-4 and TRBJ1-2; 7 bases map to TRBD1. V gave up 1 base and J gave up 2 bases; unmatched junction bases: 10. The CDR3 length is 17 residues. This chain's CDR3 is CASSLETRTGGNYGYTF. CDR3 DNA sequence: TGTGCCAGCAGTTTAGAAACCCGGACAGGCGGAAACTATGGCTACACCTTC.

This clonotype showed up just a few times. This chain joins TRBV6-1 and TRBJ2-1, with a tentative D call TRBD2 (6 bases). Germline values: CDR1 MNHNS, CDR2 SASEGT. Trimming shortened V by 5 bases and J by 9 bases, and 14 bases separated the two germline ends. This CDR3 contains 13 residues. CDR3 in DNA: TGTGCCAGCAGTCAAAGCGGAGGGAGTGAGCAGTTCTTC. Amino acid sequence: CASSQSGGSEQFF.

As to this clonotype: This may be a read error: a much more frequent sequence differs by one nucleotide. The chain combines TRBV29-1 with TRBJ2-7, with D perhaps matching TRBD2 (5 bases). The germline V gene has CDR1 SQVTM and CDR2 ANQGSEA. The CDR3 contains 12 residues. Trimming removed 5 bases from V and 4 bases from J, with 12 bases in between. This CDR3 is CSVWTGGYEQYF. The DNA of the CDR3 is TGCAGCGTTTGGACTGGCGGGTACGAGCAGTACTTC.

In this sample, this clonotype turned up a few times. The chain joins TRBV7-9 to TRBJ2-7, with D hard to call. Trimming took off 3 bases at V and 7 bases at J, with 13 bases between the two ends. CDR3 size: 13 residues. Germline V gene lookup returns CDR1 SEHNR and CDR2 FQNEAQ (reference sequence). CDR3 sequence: CASSFVPYNEQYF. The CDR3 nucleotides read TGTGCCAGCAGCTTTGTCCCTTACAATGAGCAGTACTTC.

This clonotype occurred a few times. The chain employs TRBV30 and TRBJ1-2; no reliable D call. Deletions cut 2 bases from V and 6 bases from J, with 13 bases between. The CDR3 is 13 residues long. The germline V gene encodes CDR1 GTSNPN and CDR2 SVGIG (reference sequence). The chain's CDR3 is CAWSKGRADGYTF. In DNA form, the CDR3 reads TGTGCCTGGAGTAAAGGTCGAGCAGATGGCTACACCTTC.

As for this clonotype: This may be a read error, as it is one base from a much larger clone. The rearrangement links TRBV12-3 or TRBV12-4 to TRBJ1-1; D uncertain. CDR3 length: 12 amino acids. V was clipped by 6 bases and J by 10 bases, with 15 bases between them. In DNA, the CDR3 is TGTGCCAGCAGGGGCGCGTTAGGGAGAGCTTTCTTT. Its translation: CASRGALGRAFF.

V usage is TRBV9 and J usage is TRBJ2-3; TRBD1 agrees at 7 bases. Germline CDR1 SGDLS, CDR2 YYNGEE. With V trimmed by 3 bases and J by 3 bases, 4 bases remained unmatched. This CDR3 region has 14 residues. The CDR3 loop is CASSARQGTDTQYF. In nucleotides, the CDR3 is TGTGCCAGCAGCGCCCGACAGGGAACAGATACGCAGTATTTT.